The 30 T cell receptor beta chains below come from one sample, sequenced in a study of blood T cells in healthy people across ages. Next came a second PCR, run for about 6 to 11 cycles, which used a sample-barcoded 5' primer along with a J-beta primer mix. Each CDR3 protein is one row after TCRdb ran MiXCR on the 5' RACE reads. This table holds about 650,000 distinct CDR3 sequences, 32% found once. Sequences were obtained from blood. These TCRs come from a woman aged 80 or over in good health.

This clonotype was counted at least ten times. The chain links TRBV7-3 to TRBJ2-7, with a possible D match to TRBD1 (6 bases). Germline assignment: CDR1 SGHTA and CDR2 FQGTGA. Trimming pared 5 bases from V and 0 bases from J, leaving 14 bases between. The CDR3 is 15 amino acids. The CDR3 reads CASSLVPGDSYEQYF. The CDR3 bases are TGTGCCAGCAGCCTAGTCCCAGGGGACTCCTACGAGCAGTACTTC.

This clonotype has just a few counts. CDR3 sequence: CASSPSHEQYF. CDR3 bases: TGTGCCAGCAGCCCTAGTCACGAGCAGTACTTC. The chain carries TRBV7-2 and TRBJ2-7; D uncertain. Trimming cost V 5 bases and J 5 bases, with 7 bases left between them. Per germline, CDR1 SGHTA and CDR2 FQGNSA. This CDR3 contains 11 residues.

This clonotype appeared many times. The chain has TRBV7-2 and TRBJ2-3; the match to TRBD2 covers 9 bases. CDR1 and CDR2 (germline): SGHTA, FQGNSA. Unmatched junction bases numbered 9, after V lost 5 bases and J lost 3 bases. CDR3 length: 16 residues. CDR3 sequence: CASSPQGGGATDTQYF. The CDR3 DNA sequence: TGTGCCAGCAGCCCACAGGGCGGGGGGGCGACAGATACGCAGTATTTT.

The V and J genes are TRBV7-3 and TRBJ2-2; TRBD2 matches 8 bases. The CDR3 is 16 amino acids. CDR1 and CDR2 from the germline V gene are SGHTA and FQGTGA. Trimming at V came to 6 bases and at J to 6 bases, leaving 12 bases not matched to a gene. CDR3 protein: CASRNPLTGRAGELFF. Here the CDR3 DNA reads TGTGCCAGCAGGAATCCACTAACCGGGAGGGCCGGGGAGCTGTTTTTT.

This clonotype was found once. This chain uses TRBV11-2 with TRBJ2-1; TRBD2 might be the D (5 bases). V was trimmed by 4 bases and J by 8 bases, leaving 27 bases between them. The CDR3 is 18 amino acids. Germline CDR1 reads SGHAT; CDR2 reads FQNNGV. CDR3 amino acids: CASSSISRLAGKGYEQFF. CDR3 coding DNA: TGTGCCAGCAGCTCAATATCGAGGCTAGCAGGAAAGGGCTATGAGCAGTTCTTC.

The rearrangement uses TRBV7-3 and TRBJ2-1; 9 nucleotides line up with TRBD2. The CDR3 sequence is 17 residues long. V gave up 5 bases and J gave up 2 bases; unmatched junction bases: 10. Germline CDR1 reads SGHTA; CDR2 reads FQGTGA. The CDR3 reads CASSPYRAGGAYNEQFF. CDR3 DNA sequence: TGTGCCAGCAGCCCCTACCGAGCGGGGGGTGCCTACAATGAGCAGTTCTTC.

There are many counts of this clonotype. This rearrangement joins TRBV7-3 to TRBJ2-1; TRBD1 matches at 8 bases. This CDR3 is 17 amino acids long. Germline trimming cut 4 bases from V and 1 base from J; bases unmatched to any gene: 9. CDR1 SGHTA and CDR2 FQGTGA come from the germline V gene. The CDR3 reads CASSYIPHRGSYNEQFF. CDR3 nucleotides: TGTGCCAGCAGCTATATCCCCCACAGGGGGTCCTACAATGAGCAGTTCTTC.

Ten or more counts support this clonotype. V is TRBV27 and J is TRBJ2-7, with D perhaps TRBD2 (5 bases). Looked up from germline, CDR1 is MNHEY and CDR2 is SMNVEV (reference sequence). Trimming cost V 6 bases and J 3 bases, with 9 bases left between them. The CDR3 is made up of 12 amino acids. This CDR3 is CASSKLGYEQYF. DNA for the CDR3: TGTGCCAGCAGCAAACTAGGCTACGAGCAGTACTTC.

This chain uses TRBV3-1 with TRBJ2-1; D is undetermined. This CDR3 spans 14 amino acids. Trimming shortened V by 2 bases and J by 2 bases, and 7 bases separated the two germline ends. Germline V CDR1 and CDR2: LGHDT, YNNKEL (reference sequence). The CDR3 loop is CASSQRTPYNEQFF. For the CDR3, the DNA is TGTGCCAGCAGCCAAAGAACCCCCTACAATGAGCAGTTCTTC.

This clonotype has at least ten counts. This rearrangement joins TRBV27 to TRBJ2-7; 9 nucleotides align to TRBD1. From germline, CDR1 is MNHEY and CDR2 SMNVEV (reference sequence). This CDR3 is 17 amino acids long. The ends lost 2 bases at V and 3 bases at J; junction bases unmatched: 11. The CDR3, as DNA: TGTGCCAGCAGTTTAAACCCCCCGGGACAGGGTAACTACGAGCAGTACTTC. As protein: CASSLNPPGQGNYEQYF.

The rearrangement links TRBV30 to TRBJ2-6, with D unresolved. CDR1 is GTSNPN and CDR2 is SVGIG in the germline V gene (reference sequence). Trimming left V 2 bases short and J 0 bases short, with 8 bases between. CDR3 length: 15 residues. The CDR3 is CAWSLSFSGANVLTF. The CDR3 nucleotides read TGTGCCTGGAGTCTGTCCTTCTCTGGGGCCAACGTCCTGACTTTC.

The chain combines TRBV7-9 with TRBJ1-1, with D unclear. In germline, CDR1 is SEHNR, CDR2 FQNEAQ (reference sequence). The CDR3 extends over 13 amino acids. The CDR3 DNA sequence: TGTGCAAGTATAGGCAGCCCGAACACTGAAGCTTTCTTT. Encoded protein: CASIGSPNTEAFF.

This clonotype was detected many times. The J gene is TRBJ1-2, the V gene TRBV6-5; the D gene is possibly TRBD1 (5 bases). Germline assignment: CDR1 MNHEY and CDR2 SVGAGI. The CDR3 contains 12 residues. Trimming pared 5 bases from V and 7 bases from J, leaving 11 bases between. The CDR3 loop reads CASSPRGGGYTF. The CDR3 nucleotides are TGTGCCAGCAGTCCTCGGGGGGGTGGCTACACCTTC.

Regarding this clonotype: No conserved phenylalanine or tryptophan is present at the end of the CDR3, so a read error is the likely explanation. The chain's CDR3 is CASSSQGAGANVLTV. The CDR3 DNA reads as TGTGCCAGCAGTTCACAGGGTGCTGGGGCCAACGTCCTGACTGTC. The J gene is TRBJ2-6, the V gene TRBV28; tentatively, D is TRBD1 (6 bases). In germline, CDR1 is MDHEN, CDR2 SYDVKM. V was shortened by 4 bases and J by 2 bases, with 9 bases between the two germline ends. The CDR3 extends over 15 amino acids.

This sequence joins TRBV20-1 and TRBJ2-4; 7 nucleotides line up with TRBD1. The closer fit of TRBJ2-7 to the DNA end suggests the J call may be wrong. The CDR3 covers 14 residues. Per germline, CDR1 DFQATT and CDR2 SNEGSKA (reference sequence). The CDR3 nucleotides are TGCAGTGCTAGCCGAGGGACAGTTATCTACGAGCAGTACTTC. It specifies CSASRGTVIYEQYF.

This clonotype was counted many times. V is TRBV20-1 and J is TRBJ2-1; the match to TRBD2 covers 7 bases. V was clipped by 5 bases and J by 0 bases; unmatched bases: 4. Germline CDR1 reads DFQATT; CDR2 reads SNEGSKA (reference sequence). CDR3 length: 14 amino acids. The CDR3 bases are TGCAGTGCTGTGGGGGAGGGCTCCTACAATGAGCAGTTCTTC. It yields the protein CSAVGEGSYNEQFF.

This clonotype was recorded many times. The chain recombines TRBV6-6 with TRBJ1-5; D is unclear. Deletions cut 8 bases from V and 3 bases from J, with 11 bases between. CDR3 length equals 13 residues. The germline gives CDR1 MNHNY, CDR2 SVGAGI (reference sequence). CDR3 protein: CASSDLLNQPQHF. CDR3 nucleotides: TGTGCCAGCTCGGACCTACTCAATCAGCCCCAGCATTTT.

This clonotype has just one count. V gene TRBV20-1 combines with J gene TRBJ1-5; the D gene is possibly TRBD1 (5 bases). The CDR3 has 15 residues. Trimming shortened V by 0 bases and J by 4 bases, and 13 bases separated the two germline ends. Germline CDR1 DFQATT, CDR2 SNEGSKA (reference sequence). The CDR3 DNA sequence: TGCAGTGCTAGAGACTGGGGCCCCCATAATCAGCCCCAGCATTTT. This codes for CSARDWGPHNQPQHF.

This clonotype was counted at least ten times. The chain links TRBV6-5 to TRBJ2-3; TRBD1 aligns across 8 bases. V was clipped by 4 bases and J by 2 bases; unmatched bases: 5. Germline V gene sequence: CDR1 MNHEY, CDR2 SVGAGI. CDR3 length: 15 residues. CDR3 loop: CASSLQDRATDTQYF. The CDR3 nucleotides are TGTGCCAGCAGTTTGCAGGACAGGGCCACAGATACGCAGTATTTT.

This clonotype occurred a few times. This chain links TRBV6-2 or TRBV6-3 with TRBJ2-2, with TRBD2 matching 8 bases. Germline values: CDR1 MNHEY, CDR2 SVGEGT. V gave up 7 bases and J gave up 3 bases; unmatched junction bases: 10. The CDR3 contains 16 residues. CDR3: CASILSGATYTGELFF. Written as DNA, the CDR3 is TGTGCCAGCATCCTTAGCGGGGCTACTTACACCGGGGAGCTGTTTTTT.

This clonotype was seen ten or more times. This rearrangement joins TRBV20-1 to TRBJ2-1; TRBD2 agrees at 8 bases. CDR3 size: 13 residues. Losses at the gene ends were 4 bases for V and 4 bases for J; bases not matched to a gene: 3. The germline V gene encodes CDR1 DFQATT and CDR2 SNEGSKA (reference sequence). This CDR3 reads CSANTGGYNEQFF. CDR3 in DNA: TGCAGTGCTAATACGGGGGGGTACAATGAGCAGTTCTTC.

This clonotype was seen ten or more times. The V call is TRBV20-1, the J call TRBJ2-3; possible D gene TRBD1, 5 bases. This CDR3 is 14 amino acids long. Germline V gene lookup returns CDR1 DFQATT and CDR2 SNEGSKA (reference sequence). V lost 5 bases, J lost 3 bases, and 15 bases lay in between. CDR3 sequence (DNA): TGCAGTGCTGATCGGACACCCCGGACAGATACGCAGTATTTT. Translation gives CSADRTPRTDTQYF.

DNA of the CDR3: TGCGCCAGCAGCTTACTAGGCCTCCCCTACAATGAGCAGTTCTTC. Translated: CASSLLGLPYNEQFF. The chain uses TRBV5-1 and TRBJ2-1; tentative D call: TRBD2 (5 bases). The CDR3 sequence is 15 residues long. Germline CDR1 SGHRS, CDR2 YFSETQ. V lost 2 bases and J 2 bases, leaving 11 bases between the germline ends.

This clonotype was seen a few times. The J gene is TRBJ2-1, the V gene TRBV27; 12 bases are shared with TRBD2. From germline, CDR1 is MNHEY and CDR2 SMNVEV (reference sequence). Trimming removed 8 bases from V and 8 bases from J; junction bases left unmatched: 10. The CDR3 is 15 residues long. This CDR3 is CASGPASGRAHEQFF. CDR3 nucleotides: TGTGCCAGCGGCCCTGCTAGCGGGAGGGCCCATGAGCAGTTCTTC.

This clonotype was seen ten or more times. This may be a read error: a much more frequent sequence differs by one nucleotide. The chain recombines TRBV28 with TRBJ1-2; D is possibly TRBD1 (5 bases). Germline CDR1 MDHEN, CDR2 SYDVKM. V shed 6 bases and J shed 4 bases, with 15 bases lying between them. The CDR3 consists of 14 residues. CDR3 region: CASSPGGTGYGYTF. In DNA, the CDR3 is TGTGCCAGCAGCCCCGGGGGGACCGGCTATGGCTACACCTTC.

This clonotype was seen at least ten times. J is TRBJ1-5 and V is TRBV6-2 or TRBV6-3, with 10 bases matching TRBD1. The J segment lost 3 bases and the V segment lost 6 bases, leaving 5 bases of the junction unmatched. Germline CDR1 and CDR2: MNHEY and SVGEGT. This CDR3 region has 15 residues. The CDR3 DNA reads TGTGCCAGCAGCCCGGACAGGGGGGTCAATCAGCCCCAGCATTTT. It specifies CASSPDRGVNQPQHF.

For this clonotype: A much more abundant neighbour one base away suggests this may be a read error. The CDR3 nucleotides are TGTGCCGGCAGTTACGGGAATCAGCCCCAGCATTTT. This sequence encodes CAGSYGNQPQHF. V and J are TRBV6-2 or TRBV6-3 and TRBJ1-5; no reliable D call. The length of the CDR3 is 12 residues. In germline, CDR1 is MNHEY, CDR2 SVGEGT.

The chain has TRBV7-2 and TRBJ2-2; D unclear. The CDR3 runs to 13 residues. Germline V gene data show CDR1 as SGHTA and CDR2 as FQGNSA. V lost 5 bases to trimming and J lost 6 bases, with 10 bases between them. CDR3 loop: CASSQSGPGELFF. In DNA, the CDR3 is TGTGCCAGCAGCCAATCGGGCCCCGGGGAGCTGTTTTTT.

J is TRBJ2-7 and V is TRBV5-1; weak D call: TRBD2 (6 bases). Looked up from germline, CDR1 is SGHRS and CDR2 is YFSETQ. The CDR3 spans 15 residues. V shed 4 bases and J shed 0 bases, with 14 bases lying between them. CDR3 bases: TGCGCCAGCAGCGGTACGGGAGCTAGCTCCTACGAGCAGTACTTC. Its protein product is CASSGTGASSYEQYF.

With regard to this clonotype: Possible read error: a much larger clone is one base away. The J gene is TRBJ2-1, the V gene TRBV11-2; D might be TRBD2 (6 bases). Germline assignment: CDR1 SGHAT and CDR2 FQNNGV. The CDR3 has 12 residues. Deletions cut 5 bases from V and 6 bases from J, with 8 bases between. The CDR3 DNA reads TGTGCCAGCAGCCCGACTAGCAATGAGCAGTTCTTC. This translates into CASSPTSNEQFF.